This T cell receptor beta chain was observed in a study of CD8 T cells in ankylosing spondylitis. Study outcomes and limitations: A TCR beta motif made of fewer than 10 highly homologous variants seemed typical of ankylosing spondylitis blood.

One entry per CDR3 protein results from TCRdb running MiXCR on the 5' RACE reads. Of under 850,000 distinct CDR3 sequences listed, 15% to 20% are singletons. For this clonotype: Its target is unknown.

The CDR3 is 15 residues long. Germline trimming cut 2 bases from V and 1 base from J; bases unmatched to any gene: 5. Germline V gene data show CDR1 as DFQATT and CDR2 as SNEGSKA (reference sequence). The V and J genes are TRBV20-1 and TRBJ2-1; 7 nucleotides line up with TRBD2. This TCR was recovered from a male donor with ankylosing spondylitis. The sequencing sample was made of blood, either unsorted or a sorted T cell fraction (not recorded which). CDR3 in amino acids: CSARSWGGSYNEQFF. In DNA form, the CDR3 reads TGCAGTGCTAGATCCTGGGGGGGTTCCTACAATGAGCAGTTCTTC.